The 7 T cell receptor beta chains below come from one sample, sequenced in a study of blood T cell repertoires in COVID-19. Produced via immunoSEQ multiplex PCR; TCRdb's table is partial and in-frame only. The sample records about 14,000 clones, roughly 90% being singletons. Source material: peripheral blood. The receptors originated from a human donor in a cohort sampled during active COVID-19.

The rearrangement joins TRBV7-9 to TRBJ1-1, with TRBD1 matching over 10 bases. Germline CDR1 is SEHNR and CDR2 is FQNEAQ (reference sequence). This CDR3 is built from 15 residues. The J segment lost 1 base and the V segment lost 5 bases, leaving 4 bases of the junction unmatched. The CDR3 coding sequence is TGTGCCAGCAGCATGACAGGGGGCGCGAACACTGAAGCTTTCTTT. This gives the protein CASSMTGGANTEAFF. The variable domain in full, completed from reference TRBV7-9 and TRBJ1-1, reads DTGVSQNPRHKITKRGQNVTFRCDPISEHNRLYWYRQTLGQGPEFLTYFQNEAQLEKSRLLSDRFSAERPKGSFSTLEIQRTEQGDSAMYLCASSMTGGANTEAFFGQGTRLTVV.

The chain couples TRBV19 to TRBJ1-2, with a possible D match to TRBD1 (6 bases). The CDR3 covers 13 residues. From germline, CDR1 is LNHDA and CDR2 SQIVND (reference sequence). Trimming left V 6 bases short and J 5 bases short, with 13 bases between. This CDR3 reads CASSHTRGYGYTF. The CDR3, as DNA: TGTGCCAGTAGCCACACCAGGGGTTATGGCTACACCTTC.

The chain joins TRBV19 to TRBJ1-2; a possible D gene is TRBD1 (6 bases). The CDR3 consists of 13 residues. The V gene's germline CDR1 is LNHDA and CDR2 SQIVND (reference sequence). V was trimmed by 5 bases and J by 5 bases, leaving 12 bases between them. The CDR3 protein is CASSAGASYGYTF. Written as DNA, the CDR3 is TGTGCCAGTAGTGCAGGGGCCTCTTATGGCTACACCTTC.

V and J are TRBV6-1 and TRBJ1-2; 8 bases match TRBD1. J lost 4 bases, V lost 3 bases, and 19 bases had no gene match. CDR1 is MNHNS and CDR2 is SASEGT in the germline V gene. The length of the CDR3 is 19 residues. CDR3 sequence reads: CASSDTLTPGTGGGYGYTF. DNA of the CDR3: TGTGCCAGCAGTGATACGCTAACCCCAGGAACAGGGGGAGGCTATGGCTACACCTTC.

This sequence joins TRBV6-5 and TRBJ1-1; 7 nucleotides line up with TRBD1. This CDR3 is built from 14 residues. CDR1 is MNHEY and CDR2 is SVGAGI in the germline V gene. The trim removed 4 bases at V and 6 bases at J, leaving 8 bases unmatched. DNA of the CDR3: TGTGCCAGCAGTTCCAGACAGGGCGAAGCTGAAGCTTTCTTT. Translated: CASSSRQGEAEAFF.

This clone was seen a single time. The V call is TRBV18, the J call TRBJ2-7, with D possibly matching TRBD2 (6 bases). The germline V and J ends were trimmed by 3 bases and 7 bases, with 10 bases remaining between them. The CDR3 spans 12 residues. Looked up from germline, CDR1 is KGHSH and CDR2 is LQKENI. The DNA for the CDR3 is TGTGCCAGCTCACCTCTGGGGAGGGAGCAGTACTTC. Protein sequence: CASSPLGREQYF.

This chain links TRBV18 with TRBJ2-7; 9 nucleotides line up with TRBD1. Germline trimming cut 3 bases from V and 5 bases from J; bases unmatched to any gene: 8. The CDR3 sequence is 15 residues long. Per the germline V gene, CDR1 is KGHSH and CDR2 is LQKENI. CDR3 DNA sequence: TGTGCCAGCTCACCTGGGACAGGGATTTCGGACGAGCAGTACTTC. Amino acids: CASSPGTGISDEQYF. Looking up the rest from reference TRBV18 and TRBJ2-7 gives the full variable domain: NAGVMQNPRHLVRRRGQEARLRCSPMKGHSHVYWYRQLPEEGLKFMVYLQKENIIDESGMPKERFSAEFPKEGPSILRIQQVVRGDSAAYFCASSPGTGISDEQYFGPGTRLTVT.